Following are 22 T cell receptor beta chains from one sample sequenced in a study of CD8+ T cells in alopecia areata. Once RNA had been extracted, it was reverse transcribed into cDNA to act as the sequencing template. Sequencing was performed with immunoSEQ multiplex PCR; in TCRdb, only in-frame clones are kept and a portion is missing. The sample lists 100,000 to 150,000 clones; almost 50% were seen once. The sample consisted of CD8+ T cells sorted from blood, taken at week 0. The receptors shown here come from a human donor with alopecia areata.

This clone was observed a few times. This rearrangement joins TRBV5-1 to TRBJ1-1; unclear D gene. Germline CDR1 and CDR2: SGHRS and YFSETQ. This CDR3 spans 13 amino acids. V was clipped by 3 bases and J by 6 bases, with 12 bases between them. The CDR3 region has the DNA TGCGCCAGCAGCTCCGGACTGCGGCCTGAAGCTTTCTTT. It yields the protein CASSSGLRPEAFF.

The chain recombines TRBV13 with TRBJ2-7, with D possibly called TRBD1 or TRBD2 (5 bases each). CDR3 length: 15 residues. Germline CDR1 and CDR2: PRHDT and FYEKMQ (reference sequence). The V end was cut by 1 base, the J end by 2 bases, with 12 bases between. CDR3 amino acids: CASSLAVRDPYEQYF. Here the CDR3 DNA reads TGTGCCAGCAGCTTAGCTGTCAGGGACCCCTACGAGCAGTACTTC.

The sample holds many counts of this clone. One base separates it from a far larger clone, so it is likely a read error. This chain connects TRBV7-9 to TRBJ2-7, with 7 bases aligning to TRBD1. With 4 bases clipped from V and 2 bases from J, the junction kept 2 bases outside the gene matches. This CDR3 region has 13 residues. CDR1 SEHNR and CDR2 FQNEAQ come from the germline V gene (reference sequence). For the CDR3, the DNA is TGTGCCAGCAGCTCGGGACAGACCTACGAGCAGTACTTC. Amino acid sequence: CASSSGQTYEQYF.

This clone was seen a handful of times. The chain couples TRBV7-9 to TRBJ2-1, with D tentatively TRBD1 (5 bases). The CDR3 totals 12 residues. V lost 1 base to trimming and J lost 10 bases, with 8 bases between them. CDR1 and CDR2 from the germline V gene are SEHNR and FQNEAQ (reference sequence). The chain's CDR3 is CASSLGRVEQFF. The CDR3 nucleotides are TGTGCCAGCAGCTTAGGCAGGGTCGAGCAGTTCTTC.

This chain uses TRBV4-2 with TRBJ2-1; 14 positions match TRBD2. Germline V CDR1 and CDR2: LGHNA, YNFKEQ. The CDR3 has 16 amino acids. V lost 6 bases to trimming and J lost 3 bases; unmatched junction nucleotides: 4. CDR3 region: CASRTSGGAYYNEQFF. CDR3 DNA: TGTGCCAGCAGGACTAGCGGGGGGGCCTACTACAATGAGCAGTTCTTC.

This clone was counted a few times. The V gene is TRBV29-1, the J gene TRBJ2-2; 8 positions agree with TRBD1. The CDR3 spans 14 residues. The junction had 2 bases not matched to a gene; V was cut back by 4 bases and J by 1 base. Looked up from germline, CDR1 is SQVTM and CDR2 is ANQGSEA. The CDR3 sequence is CSVGDRWNTGELFF. The CDR3 nucleotides read TGCAGCGTTGGGGACAGGTGGAACACCGGGGAGCTGTTTTTT.

The CDR3 loop reads CSVTSWDNEKLFF. The CDR3 bases are TGCAGCGTGACAAGTTGGGATAATGAAAAACTGTTTTTT. This chain joins TRBV29-1 and TRBJ1-4; no reliable D call. The length of the CDR3 is 13 residues. The ends were cut back, 6 bases at V and 4 bases at J, with 12 bases in the middle. Germline lookup yields CDR1 SQVTM and CDR2 ANQGSEA.

The gene calls are TRBV27 and TRBJ2-7; D is ambiguous. This CDR3 comprises 12 residues. Trimming shortened V by 3 bases and J by 3 bases, and 6 bases separated the two germline ends. The germline V gene encodes CDR1 MNHEY and CDR2 SMNVEV (reference sequence). The CDR3 sequence: CASSLLGYEQYF. The CDR3, as DNA: TGTGCCAGCAGTTTGTTGGGCTACGAGCAGTACTTC.

Only a few counts were recorded for this clone. The chain links TRBV6-5 to TRBJ2-3, with TRBD1 matching 7 bases. Per germline, CDR1 MNHEY and CDR2 SVGAGI. The CDR3 is 15 amino acids. After removal of 2 bases from V and 6 bases from J, the junction contained 8 bases not matched to a gene. The CDR3, as DNA: TGTGCCAGCAGTTACGAAAGCAGGGGGAAGGATACGCAGTATTTT. Its translation is CASSYESRGKDTQYF.

The chain has TRBV11-2 and TRBJ2-7; 7 bases are shared with TRBD1. Trimming removed 3 bases from V and 2 bases from J; junction bases left unmatched: 7. This CDR3 contains 15 residues. In germline, CDR1 is SGHAT, CDR2 FQNNGV. CDR3: CASSFGPGQTYEQYF. The CDR3, as DNA: TGTGCCAGCAGCTTTGGCCCGGGACAGACCTACGAGCAGTACTTC. Complete variable domain (other parts from reference TRBV11-2 and TRBJ2-7): EAGVAQSPRYKIIEKRQSVAFWCNPISGHATLYWYQQILGQGPKLLIQFQNNGVVDDSQLPKDRFSAERLKGVDSTLKIQPAKLEDSAVYLCASSFGPGQTYEQYFGPGTRLTVT.

This rearrangement joins TRBV7-9 to TRBJ2-5; D possibly uses TRBD1 or TRBD2 (6 bases each). The CDR3 is 16 residues long. Trimming cost V 4 bases and J 3 bases, with 18 bases left between them. The V gene's germline CDR1 is SEHNR and CDR2 FQNEAQ (reference sequence). The CDR3 bases are TGTGCCAGCAGCTGGGGGGCAGAGGGGAGGAAAGAGACCCAGTACTTC. It specifies CASSWGAEGRKETQYF.

The V gene is TRBV13, the J gene TRBJ2-3, with 7 bases fitting TRBD1. Per germline, CDR1 PRHDT and CDR2 FYEKMQ (reference sequence). CDR3 length: 15 amino acids. V lost 5 bases to trimming and J lost 2 bases; unmatched junction nucleotides: 7. The chain's CDR3 is CASSNRQGSTDTQYF. The CDR3 nucleotides read TGTGCCAGCAGCAACCGACAGGGATCCACAGATACGCAGTATTTT.

V gene TRBV29-1 combines with J gene TRBJ2-7, with TRBD1 identical over 7 bases. The CDR3 extends over 13 amino acids. Per germline, CDR1 SQVTM and CDR2 ANQGSEA. V lost 6 bases, J lost 2 bases, and 7 bases stayed unmatched. This chain's CDR3 is CSVVGQKTYEQYF. The CDR3 DNA follows: TGCAGCGTCGTGGGACAGAAAACCTACGAGCAGTACTTC.

The chain has TRBV13 and TRBJ2-5, with D maybe TRBD2 (5 bases). Germline V CDR1 and CDR2: PRHDT, FYEKMQ (reference sequence). CDR3 length equals 14 residues. V was pared by 4 bases and J by 2 bases, with 11 bases between. The CDR3 protein is CASSYRTGQETQYF. The CDR3 DNA reads as TGTGCCAGCAGCTACCGGACTGGACAAGAGACCCAGTACTTC.

The V and J genes are TRBV7-2 and TRBJ1-6, with D perhaps TRBD1 (6 bases). Trimming shortened V by 5 bases and J by 8 bases, and 16 bases separated the two germline ends. Germline CDR1 reads SGHTA; CDR2 reads FQGNSA. The CDR3 runs 15 residues. CDR3 amino acids: CASSLRTDLYSPLHF. The CDR3, as DNA: TGTGCCAGCAGCCTCCGGACAGATCTTTATTCACCCCTCCACTTT. The variable domain in full, with the rest retrieved from reference TRBV7-2 and TRBJ1-6, is GAGVSQSPSNKVTEKGKDVELRCDPISGHTALYWYRQSLGQGLEFLIYFQGNSAPDKSGLPSDRFSAERTGGSVSTLTIQRTQQEDSAVYLCASSLRTDLYSPLHFGNGTRLTVT.

This clone has only one observation. This chain connects TRBV5-6 to TRBJ1-1; D gene ambiguous. V was clipped by 2 bases and J by 1 base, with 6 bases between them. This CDR3 comprises 13 residues. CDR1 is SGHDT and CDR2 is YYEEEE in the germline V gene. In DNA form, the CDR3 reads TGTGCCAGCAGCTTCGTCCGGAACACTGAAGCTTTCTTT. The encoded protein is CASSFVRNTEAFF.

This chain's CDR3 is CSVESGVGSTDTQYF. The CDR3 coding sequence is TGCAGCGTTGAATCGGGGGTAGGGAGCACAGATACGCAGTATTTT. V gene TRBV29-1 combines with J gene TRBJ2-3, with D possibly matching TRBD2 (6 bases). Per germline, CDR1 SQVTM and CDR2 ANQGSEA. V was cut by 2 bases and J by 0 bases, with 12 bases left in between. CDR3 length equals 15 residues.

V is TRBV2 and J is TRBJ2-3; D unresolved. Germline V gene sequence: CDR1 SNHLY, CDR2 FYNNEI. V lost 0 bases to trimming and J lost 0 bases, with 7 bases between them. CDR3 size: 15 residues. The CDR3 sequence is CASSEALSSTDTQYF. Here the CDR3 DNA reads TGTGCCAGCAGTGAAGCGCTTTCGAGCACAGATACGCAGTATTTT.

J is TRBJ1-1 and V is TRBV29-1, with D possibly matching TRBD1 (5 bases). The CDR3 has 13 residues. V was pared by 6 bases and J by 4 bases, with 15 bases between. Germline V lookup: CDR1 SQVTM, CDR2 ANQGSEA. The CDR3 DNA reads TGCAGCGTAGGGGAACGGGCAGGCACTGAAGCTTTCTTT. It translates to CSVGERAGTEAFF.

The V gene is TRBV5-6, the J gene TRBJ2-1; the D gene could be TRBD1 or TRBD2 (5 bases each). The germline gives CDR1 SGHDT, CDR2 YYEEEE. The CDR3 spans 16 residues. Trimming pared 4 bases from V and 8 bases from J, leaving 22 bases between. CDR3 residues: CASSRTGTGFRHEQFF. The CDR3 bases are TGTGCCAGCAGCAGGACGGGGACCGGATTTAGGCATGAGCAGTTCTTC. The full variable domain, in which reference TRBV5-6 and TRBJ2-1 provide the parts outside the CDR3, is DAGVTQSPTHLIKTRGQQVTLRCSPKSGHDTVSWYQQALGQGPQFIFQYYEEEERQRGNFPDRFSGHQFPNYSSELNVNALLLGDSALYLCASSRTGTGFRHEQFFGPGTRLTVL.

This chain joins TRBV27 and TRBJ1-2; no definite D call. Germline CDR1 reads MNHEY; CDR2 reads SMNVEV (reference sequence). The CDR3 totals 13 residues. V was trimmed by 3 bases and J by 7 bases, leaving 12 bases between them. The CDR3 DNA sequence: TGTGCCAGCAGTTTCCCCGGAGGTGGTGGCTACACCTTC. Residues: CASSFPGGGGYTF.

This clone was recorded a few times. V usage is TRBV5-1 and J usage is TRBJ1-1, with D perhaps matching TRBD1 (6 bases). Trimming removed 0 bases at V and 2 bases at J, with 11 bases between. CDR1 and CDR2 (germline): SGHRS, YFSETQ. CDR3 length equals 15 residues. CDR3 in amino acids: CASSLDGGLNTEAFF. The CDR3, as DNA: TGCGCCAGCAGCTTGGATGGGGGCTTAAACACTGAAGCTTTCTTT. Combining the CDR3 with reference TRBV5-1 and TRBJ1-1 gives the whole variable domain KAGVTQTPRYLIKTRGQQVTLSCSPISGHRSVSWYQQTPGQGLQFLFEYFSETQRNKGNFPGRFSGRQFSNSRSEMNVSTLELGDSALYLCASSLDGGLNTEAFFGQGTRLTVV.